A selection of T cell receptor beta chains follows, all from one sample in a study of blood T cell repertoires in COVID-19. Using immunoSEQ multiplex PCR, the repertoire was profiled, and TCRdb retains in-frame clones only, with some absent. Of about 350,000 clones in the sample, about 90% were seen once. The sequenced sample was PBMCs or T cells enriched from blood (not recorded which). The receptors were sampled from a woman aged 25 to 39 who had been exposed to COVID-19. CDR3s include the opening cysteine and the closing phenylalanine or tryptophan. D genes are given only for firm matches. Clone sizes are given selectively: once, few, many, or a class where the clone is expanded.

TRBD1 TRBJ2-2 14 NA TRBV10-3 CAITRQGESGELFF TGTGCCATCACCCGACAGGGAGAATCCGGGGAGCTGTTTTTT
TRBD2 TRBJ2-7 14 NA TRBV11-2 CASSLKAGDHEQYF TGTGCCAGCAGCTTAAAAGCGGGAGACCATGAGCAGTACTTC
TRBD2 TRBJ2-7 14 NA TRBV27 CASSLNGLAYEQYF TGTGCCAGCAGTTTAAACGGACTAGCCTACGAGCAGTACTTC
NA TRBJ1-4 15 NA TRBV27 CASSFRGSVNEKLFF TGTGCCAGCAGTTTTCGGGGGTCTGTGAATGAAAAACTGTTTTTT
NA TRBJ1-2 13 NA TRBV7-3 CASSPNQAGGYTF TGTGCCAGCAGCCCCAATCAAGCGGGCGGCTACACCTTC
TRBD1 TRBJ1-3 13 few TRBV12-5 CASGTGAGNTIYF TGTGCTAGTGGAACAGGGGCTGGAAACACCATATATTTT
NA TRBJ2-5 15 NA TRBV30 CAWIRPGGGRETQYF TGTGCCTGGATCCGACCTGGGGGGGGCCGAGAGACCCAGTACTTC
NA TRBJ1-5 13 NA TRBV28 CASKRGEDQPQHF TGTGCCAGCAAAAGGGGCGAGGATCAGCCCCAGCATTTT
NA TRBJ1-5 12 NA TRBV28 CAGSGSLLPQHF TGTGCCGGGTCGGGGTCCCTCTTGCCCCAGCATTTT
NA TRBJ2-7 17 NA TRBV12-2 CASRLPAKDRGTYEQYF TGTGCAAGTCGCCTGCCAGCGAAGGACAGGGGAACCTACGAGCAGTACTTC
NA TRBJ2-1 14 NA TRBV7-8 CASSLTAGRGEQFF TGTGCCAGCAGCTTAACGGCGGGACGGGGTGAGCAGTTCTTC
NA TRBJ2-1 11 once TRBV7-9 CASRLVHEQFF TGTGCCAGCAGACTAGTCCATGAGCAGTTCTTC
NA TRBJ1-6 16 NA TRBV9 CASSVQGSGNNSPLHF TGTGCCAGCAGCGTACAGGGGTCTGGCAATAATTCACCCCTCCACTTT
NA TRBJ1-4 15 NA TRBV7-8 CASSLAPGDNEKLFF TGTGCCAGCAGCTTAGCGCCAGGGGATAATGAAAAACTGTTTTTT
TRBD1 TRBJ1-1 16 NA TRBV7-3 CASSSTGDIGIAEAFF TGTGCCAGCAGCTCCACAGGGGACATTGGTATCGCTGAAGCTTTCTTT
NA TRBJ1-3 16 NA TRBV28 CASSLYRLISGNTIYF TGTGCCAGCAGTTTATACAGGCTCATCTCTGGAAACACCATATATTTT
TRBD1 TRBJ2-3 16 NA TRBV10-1 CASSDPAGGSTDTQYF TGCGCCAGCAGTGACCCGGCAGGGGGTAGCACAGATACGCAGTATTTT
TRBD1 TRBJ1-5 15 NA TRBV19 CASSNDRGLNQPQHF TGTGCCAGTAGTAATGACAGGGGCCTTAATCAGCCCCAGCATTTT
TRBD1 TRBJ2-7 13 NA TRBV7-3 CASSHGQAYEQYF TGTGCCAGCAGCCATGGACAGGCCTACGAGCAGTACTTC
NA TRBJ1-1 14 once TRBV29-1 CSVVVSGEGTEAFF TGCAGCGTTGTGGTATCGGGGGAAGGCACTGAAGCTTTCTTT
NA TRBJ1-2 15 NA TRBV18 CASSPTGEGNYGYTF TGTGCCAGCTCACCAACCGGGGAGGGAAACTATGGCTACACCTTC
NA TRBJ2-3 13 NA TRBV29-1 CSTPSENTDTQYF TGCAGCACCCCTAGCGAAAACACAGATACGCAGTATTTT
TRBD1 TRBJ1-1 15 once TRBV7-3 CASSPNPTGDTEAFF TGTGCCAGCAGCCCCAACCCGACAGGGGACACTGAAGCTTTCTTT
TRBD1 TRBJ1-5 15 NA TRBV18 CASSPGQGPGQPQHF TGTGCCAGCTCGCCGGGACAGGGTCCAGGTCAGCCCCAGCATTTT
NA TRBJ1-2 15 NA TRBV5-1 CASSLVSGENYGYTF TGCGCCAGCAGCTTGGTGTCCGGGGAGAACTATGGCTACACCTTC
NA TRBJ2-1 15 many TRBV24-1 CATSDTLVSYNEQFF TGTGCCACCAGTGACACACTAGTGAGCTACAATGAGCAGTTCTTC
NA TRBJ2-7 15 NA TRBV27 CASRGLGGGLYEQYF TGTGCCAGCAGAGGGCTAGGGGGGGGGCTCTACGAGCAGTACTTC
NA TRBJ2-2 16 NA TRBV9 CASSVDGNLNTGELFF TGTGCCAGCAGCGTAGACGGTAACCTGAACACCGGGGAGCTGTTTTTT
NA TRBJ1-3 13 NA TRBV28 CASSFLGVNTIYF TGTGCCAGCAGTTTTCTAGGGGTAAACACCATATATTTT
TRBD2 TRBJ2-2 18 few TRBV11-3 CASSPGYWLAGGTGELFF TGTGCCAGCAGCCCCGGGTACTGGCTAGCGGGAGGCACCGGGGAGCTGTTTTTT
NA TRBJ1-4 14 NA TRBV4-1 CASSQGEGNEKLFF TGCGCCAGCAGCCAAGGGGAGGGAAATGAAAAACTGTTTTTT
TRBD2 TRBJ2-3 13 NA TRBV6-5 CASSTSGWDTQYF TGTGCCAGCAGTACTAGCGGGTGGGATACGCAGTATTTT
TRBD2 TRBJ2-1 15 NA TRBV28 CASLGGREDYNEQFF TGTGCCAGCCTGGGAGGGCGGGAGGACTACAATGAGCAGTTCTTC
NA TRBJ1-3 15 few TRBV28 CASSPPGGLGNTIYF TGTGCCAGCAGTCCTCCCGGGGGGCTCGGAAACACCATATATTTT
NA TRBJ1-2 13 NA TRBV12-3/TRBV12-4 CASRFGANYGYTF TGTGCCAGCAGATTTGGAGCTAACTATGGCTACACCTTC
TRBD1 TRBJ2-7 12 once TRBV30 CASRQGTYEQYF TGTGCCTCAAGACAGGGGACCTACGAGCAGTACTTC
NA TRBJ1-5 15 NA TRBV16 CASSHTDQVNQPQHF TGTGCCAGCAGCCATACCGATCAGGTCAATCAGCCCCAGCATTTT
NA TRBJ1-1 15 NA TRBV7-9 CASSLEVQVPFEAFF TGTGCCAGCAGCTTAGAGGTGCAGGTACCTTTTGAAGCTTTCTTT
TRBD2 TRBJ2-2 15 NA TRBV6-5 CASSSGRANTGELFF TGTGCCAGCAGCTCAGGGAGGGCGAACACCGGGGAGCTGTTTTTT
TRBD2 TRBJ2-2 14 NA TRBV7-9 CASSPRRGAGELFF TGTGCCAGCAGCCCTCGTCGGGGGGCCGGGGAGCTGTTTTTT
NA TRBJ1-1 16 NA TRBV2 CASSELGSDTNTEAFF TGTGCCAGCAGTGAATTGGGTTCAGACACGAACACTGAAGCTTTCTTT
NA TRBJ1-2 15 few TRBV27 CASSLTGPPNYGYTF TGTGCCAGCAGTTTAACAGGGCCGCCTAACTATGGCTACACCTTC
TRBD1 TRBJ1-2 15 NA TRBV7-9 CASSILKDRLHGYTF TGTGCCAGCAGCATTCTGAAGGACAGGCTCCATGGCTACACCTTC
NA TRBJ1-1 15 NA TRBV7-6 CASSPSTVLNTEAFF TGTGCCAGCAGCCCGTCGACAGTGTTAAACACTGAAGCTTTCTTT
TRBD1 TRBJ1-6 16 NA TRBV28 CASSYGTGGSNSPLHF TGTGCCAGCAGCTACGGGACAGGGGGTAGTAATTCACCCCTCCACTTT
TRBD2 TRBJ2-3 17 NA TRBV9 CASSVGTSGSWADTQYF TGTGCCAGCAGCGTGGGGACTAGCGGGAGTTGGGCAGATACGCAGTATTTT
TRBD2 TRBJ2-2 15 NA TRBV5-1 CATTENSGTTGELFF TGCGCCACCACGGAGAATAGCGGGACCACCGGGGAGCTGTTTTTT
NA TRBJ2-2 16 NA TRBV2 CASSDLGHFNTGELFF TGTGCCAGCAGTGATTTGGGGCACTTTAACACCGGGGAGCTGTTTTTT
NA TRBJ2-2 18 NA TRBV7-9 CASSLFDLSVIPTGELFF TGTGCCAGCAGCTTATTTGATCTGTCAGTTATACCGACCGGGGAGCTGTTTTTT
NA TRBJ2-7 18 once TRBV11-3 CASSLDLSGLGSSYEQYF TGTGCCAGCAGCTTAGATCTGAGCGGGCTAGGTAGCTCCTACGAGCAGTACTTC
NA TRBJ2-7 13 NA TRBV12-3/TRBV12-4 CASSPRRGYEQYF TGTGCCAGCAGTCCCCGACGAGGGTACGAGCAGTACTTC
TRBD2 TRBJ2-3 16 once TRBV5-1 CASSPAGGGATDTQYF TGCGCCAGCAGCCCTGCGGGAGGGGGGGCAACAGATACGCAGTATTTT
TRBD1 TRBJ1-2 13 once TRBV29-1 CSVTPGQGYGYTF TGCAGCGTTACTCCGGGACAGGGCTATGGCTACACCTTC
NA TRBJ1-3 15 once TRBV15 CATSSAPTSGNTIYF TGTGCCACCAGCAGTGCACCTACCTCTGGAAACACCATATATTTT
NA TRBJ2-3 15 NA TRBV20-1 CSASSGTSWADTQYF TGCAGTGCTAGTTCCGGGACTTCGTGGGCAGATACGCAGTATTTT
NA TRBJ2-7 13 NA TRBV29-1 CSVVVHSTYEQYF TGCAGCGTTGTTGTCCATTCCACCTACGAGCAGTACTTC
NA TRBJ2-7 14 NA TRBV27 CASSQMGLPNEQYF TGTGCCAGCAGTCAAATGGGCCTCCCTAACGAGCAGTACTTC
NA TRBJ1-3 14 NA TRBV27 CASSLQMQGNTIYF TGTGCCAGCAGTTTACAGATGCAAGGAAACACCATATATTTT
TRBD2 TRBJ2-7 15 NA TRBV6-5 CASRRTSGGVVEQYF TGTGCCAGCAGAAGGACTAGCGGGGGGGTAGTGGAGCAGTACTTC
NA TRBJ2-1 15 NA TRBV11-2 CASSLEGQGYNEQFF TGTGCCAGCAGCTTAGAAGGACAAGGATACAATGAGCAGTTCTTC